The 19 T cell receptor beta chains in this list originate from one sample, sequenced in a study of shared clonotypes between healthy human individuals. Here immunoSEQ multiplex PCR was the method, and the copy in TCRdb shows in-frame clones only, minus some. The sample has about 2.4 million clones; 90% to 95% are singletons. The sample consisted of naive CD4+ T cells sorted from blood. Described subset: CD45RA+ positively selected. Receptor source: a man aged 18 to 30 in good health.

The chain employs TRBV10-3 and TRBJ2-2, with 9 nucleotides matching TRBD1. Germline V gives CDR1 ENHRY, CDR2 SYGVKD. V lost 0 bases, J lost 5 bases, and 7 bases stayed unmatched. The CDR3 contains 17 residues. The CDR3 here is CAISESVGTGSTGELFF. CDR3 sequence (DNA): TGTGCCATCAGTGAGTCTGTAGGGACAGGGAGTACCGGGGAGCTGTTTTTT.

The gene calls are TRBV7-9 and TRBJ2-1, with TRBD2 identical over 8 bases. The V segment lost 1 base and the J segment 2 bases; nucleotides outside the gene matches: 10. Germline lookup yields CDR1 SEHNR and CDR2 FQNEAQ (reference sequence). This CDR3 region has 18 residues. CDR3 residues: CASSLGDEREYPYNEQFF. CDR3 nucleotides: TGTGCCAGCAGCTTAGGGGATGAGCGGGAGTACCCCTACAATGAGCAGTTCTTC.

The chain joins TRBV5-1 to TRBJ2-7, with TRBD2 matching over 15 bases. Germline V lookup: CDR1 SGHRS, CDR2 YFSETQ. The CDR3 is 21 amino acids. With 5 bases clipped from V and 0 bases from J, the junction kept 18 bases outside the gene matches. CDR3 nucleotides: TGCGCCAGCAGGCTGAGCGCAGCCGGGACTAGCGGGAGGTGGAGCTCCTACGAGCAGTACTTC. Amino acids: CASRLSAAGTSGRWSSYEQYF.

This sequence joins TRBV19 and TRBJ1-1; D unresolved. CDR1 and CDR2 from the germline V gene are LNHDA and SQIVND (reference sequence). Trimming cost V 6 bases and J 4 bases, with 18 bases left between them. The CDR3 is 15 residues long. For the CDR3, the DNA is TGTGCCAGTAGCCCGGATGGGCGAGGGCCCACTGAAGCTTTCTTT. As protein: CASSPDGRGPTEAFF. Drawing the rest from reference TRBV19 and TRBJ1-1, the complete variable domain is DGGITQSPKYLFRKEGQNVTLSCEQNLNHDAMYWYRQDPGQGLRLIYYSQIVNDFQKGDIAEGYSVSREKKESFPLTVTSAQKNPTAFYLCASSPDGRGPTEAFFGQGTRLTVV.

V and J are TRBV7-9 and TRBJ1-1; no firm D call. This CDR3 contains 13 residues. The V end lost 5 bases, the J end lost 5 bases, and 12 bases lay between the germline ends. CDR1 SEHNR and CDR2 FQNEAQ come from the germline V gene (reference sequence). Here the CDR3 DNA reads TGTGCCAGCAGCCGTTATCCCGGGACTGAAGCTTTCTTT. The encoded protein is CASSRYPGTEAFF.

This clone has a single count. The chain recombines TRBV18 with TRBJ2-5; TRBD2 is a possible D gene (5 bases). The CDR3 has 12 amino acids. V gave up 4 bases and J gave up 5 bases, with 8 bases separating them. Germline V gene lookup returns CDR1 KGHSH and CDR2 LQKENI. The CDR3 sequence: CASSLGAETQYF. In DNA, the CDR3 is TGTGCCAGCTCACTGGGAGCGGAGACCCAGTACTTC.

V and J are TRBV5-1 and TRBJ2-7; TRBD1 aligns across 7 bases. This CDR3 contains 16 residues. Unmatched junction bases numbered 14, after V lost 1 base and J lost 7 bases. The germline CDR1 and CDR2 sequences are SGHRS and YFSETQ. The CDR3 region is CASSLLDRQGVGEQYF. CDR3 coding DNA: TGCGCCAGCAGCTTGTTGGACCGGCAGGGGGTCGGGGAGCAGTACTTC.

The chain has TRBV18 and TRBJ2-5, with 10 bases lining up with TRBD2. This CDR3 is built from 17 residues. Germline CDR1 is KGHSH and CDR2 is LQKENI. J gave up 5 bases and V 2 bases, and 11 bases lay outside the gene matches. The DNA for the CDR3 is TGTGCCAGCTCACCAGGTCCAGCGGGGGGGCATTTTGAGACCCAGTACTTC. It translates to CASSPGPAGGHFETQYF.

This sequence joins TRBV7-6 and TRBJ2-2; no reliable D call. The CDR3 totals 14 residues. Deletions cut 5 bases from V and 6 bases from J, with 13 bases between. The germline V gene encodes CDR1 SGHVS and CDR2 FNYEAQ. The CDR3 sequence is CASSPRFVAGELFF. CDR3 nucleotide sequence: TGTGCCAGCAGCCCGCGCTTCGTAGCCGGGGAGCTGTTTTTT. The full variable domain, with the rest looked up from reference TRBV7-6 and TRBJ2-2, is GAGVSQSPRYKVTKRGQDVALRCDPISGHVSLYWYRQALGQGPEFLTYFNYEAQQDKSGLPNDRFSAERPEGSISTLTIQRTEQRDSAMYRCASSPRFVAGELFFGEGSRLTVL.

This rearrangement joins TRBV2 to TRBJ1-5, with 7 positions matching TRBD1. J gave up 7 bases and V 0 bases, and 6 bases lay outside the gene matches. The CDR3 contains 15 residues. The germline CDR1 and CDR2 sequences are SNHLY and FYNNEI. The CDR3 DNA is TGTGCCAGCAGTGAAGCGGCAGGGGGAGGGCAGCCCCAGCATTTT. It yields the protein CASSEAAGGGQPQHF. Full variable domain (remainder filled in from reference TRBV2 and TRBJ1-5): EPEVTQTPSHQVTQMGQEVILRCVPISNHLYFYWYRQILGQKVEFLVSFYNNEISEKSEIFDDQFSVERPDGSNFTLKIRSTKLEDSAMYFCASSEAAGGGQPQHFGDGTRLSIL.

The genes are TRBV29-1 and TRBJ1-6; 8 bases are shared with TRBD1. V lost 4 bases to trimming and J lost 6 bases; unmatched junction nucleotides: 2. Germline V gene sequence: CDR1 SQVTM, CDR2 ANQGSEA. The CDR3 is made up of 13 amino acids. CDR3: CSVATGGNSPLHF. In DNA form, the CDR3 reads TGCAGCGTTGCCACAGGGGGTAATTCACCCCTCCACTTT.

This chain joins TRBV7-6 and TRBJ2-3; tentative D call: TRBD2 (6 bases). The germline V gene has CDR1 SGHVS and CDR2 FNYEAQ. Trimming pared 4 bases from V and 6 bases from J, leaving 23 bases between. The CDR3 runs to 17 residues. The CDR3 nucleotides read TGTGCCAGCAGCTCGCCGGGGGTGGGTAGAACCGGGGATACGCAGTATTTT. Translated, it gives CASSSPGVGRTGDTQYF.

Written as DNA, the CDR3 is TGTGCCATCAGGGGGACAGGTACTAATTCACCCCTCCACTTT. It specifies CAIRGTGTNSPLHF. The chain joins TRBV10-3 to TRBJ1-6; 8 bases line up with TRBD1. The CDR3 extends over 14 amino acids. CDR1 is ENHRY and CDR2 is SYGVKD in the germline V gene. V dropped 6 bases and J dropped 6; count of bases not matched to a gene: 4.

In its sample, this clone was seen once. The chain links TRBV6-1 to TRBJ1-5, with no clear D. The ends were cut back, 1 base at V and 6 bases at J, with 7 bases in the middle. This CDR3 region has 13 residues. Germline V gene lookup returns CDR1 MNHNS and CDR2 SASEGT. The CDR3 nucleotides are TGTGCCAGCAGTGAAGTTTTAGCTCAGCCCCAGCATTTT. It codes for CASSEVLAQPQHF.

J is TRBJ2-1 and V is TRBV2; 12 bases are shared with TRBD2. Germline V lookup: CDR1 SNHLY, CDR2 FYNNEI. J was trimmed by 6 bases and V by 5 bases; bases with no gene match: 5. This CDR3 is built from 15 residues. Here the CDR3 reads CASSPSSGRANEQFF. DNA for the CDR3: TGTGCCAGCAGTCCTTCTAGCGGGAGGGCCAATGAGCAGTTCTTC.

This chain uses TRBV5-6 with TRBJ1-2; a possible D gene is TRBD1 (5 bases). V lost 5 bases to trimming and J lost 5 bases, with 19 bases between them. The CDR3 contains 15 residues. CDR1 is SGHDT and CDR2 is YYEEEE in the germline V gene. The CDR3 coding sequence is TGTGCCAGCAGGAACTGGGGACTTATCTATTATGGCTACACCTTC. This gives the protein CASRNWGLIYYGYTF.

The sample holds one count of this clone. The chain uses TRBV29-1 and TRBJ2-5; no clear D gene. Trimming removed 3 bases at V and 5 bases at J, with 10 bases between. There are 12 residues in the CDR3. Germline values: CDR1 SQVTM, CDR2 ANQGSEA. CDR3 amino acids: CSVEILSETQYF. DNA for the CDR3: TGCAGCGTTGAGATCCTATCCGAGACCCAGTACTTC.

The rearrangement uses TRBV4-3 and TRBJ2-7; maybe TRBD1 (5 bases). V lost 1 base, J lost 4 bases, and 14 bases lay in between. CDR1 is LGHNA, CDR2 YSLEER, per germline. The CDR3 contains 15 residues. The CDR3 nucleotides are TGCGCCAGCAGCCAAGTTCCAGGGAACGATTACGAGCAGTACTTC. Protein product: CASSQVPGNDYEQYF.

The genes are TRBV4-1 and TRBJ1-6; D is unclear. The germline V gene has CDR1 MGHRA and CDR2 YSYEKL. Trimming left V 7 bases short and J 8 bases short, with 18 bases between. The CDR3 has 15 amino acids. The CDR3 nucleotides read TGCGCCAGCACCTCGAGAGGCACGGTAGATTCACCCCTCCACTTT. Translating gives CASTSRGTVDSPLHF.